What follows are 10 T cell receptor beta chains derived from one specimen sequenced in a study of blood T cells in healthy people across ages. A J-beta primer mix and a sample-barcoded 5' primer were used in a second PCR of about 7 to 12 cycles. Via MiXCR, TCRdb re-called the 5' RACE reads, giving one row per CDR3 protein. The sample shows about 800,000 distinct CDR3 sequences, over 45% of them seen only once. Sequenced material: blood. The receptors stem from a man younger than 45 in good health.

There are a few counts of this clonotype. The V call is TRBV15, the J call TRBJ2-1, with TRBD1 matching 7 bases. V was clipped by 4 bases and J by 1 base; unmatched bases: 4. Germline CDR1 reads LNHNV; CDR2 reads YYDKDF (reference sequence). This CDR3 is 15 amino acids long. The chain's CDR3 is CATSTRQGSYNEQFF. The CDR3 bases are TGTGCCACCAGCACACGACAGGGATCCTACAATGAGCAGTTCTTC.

Remarks on this clonotype: A junction boundary mismatches the germline segment, possibly from a read error. The V and J genes are TRBV18 and TRBJ2-4; 7 bases align to TRBD1. The J call may not be correct, given that the DNA end is closer to TRBJ2-7. The CDR3 is 13 residues long. From germline, CDR1 is KGHSH and CDR2 LQKENI. The CDR3: CTSSTGVGYEQYF. CDR3 in DNA: TGTACCAGCTCAACAGGGGTAGGGTACGAGCAGTACTTC.

The rearrangement links TRBV5-1 to TRBJ2-5; D unclear. The V and J ends lost 0 bases and 11 bases respectively, with 14 bases between them. The germline CDR1 and CDR2 sequences are SGHRS and YFSETQ. CDR3 length: 13 amino acids. CDR3 in DNA: TGCGCCAGCAGCTTGGACCTTACATCGAAGCAGTACTTC. It translates to CASSLDLTSKQYF.

The chain uses TRBV3-1 and TRBJ1-2, with a possible D match to TRBD1 (5 bases). Trimming removed 2 bases from V and 2 bases from J, with 9 bases in between. Per the germline V gene, CDR1 is LGHDT and CDR2 is YNNKEL (reference sequence). The CDR3 contains 14 residues. The CDR3 region is CASSQSAGNYGYTF. The DNA of the CDR3 is TGTGCCAGCAGCCAATCGGCAGGGAACTATGGCTACACCTTC. The complete variable domain, with remaining parts taken from reference TRBV3-1 and TRBJ1-2, reads DTAVSQTPKYLVTQMGNDKSIKCEQNLGHDTMYWYKQDSKKFLKIMFSYNNKELIINETVPNRFSPKSPDKAHLNLHINSLELGDSAVYFCASSQSAGNYGYTFGSGTRLTVV.

This chain uses TRBV24-1 with TRBJ1-4; no reliable D call. The CDR3 has 16 residues. Germline loops: CDR1 KGHDR, CDR2 SFDVKD. The V gene lost 7 bases and the J gene lost 8 bases, with 22 bases spanning the gap. CDR3: CATSPLRGDMKEKLFF. The CDR3 bases are TGTGCCACCAGCCCGCTGAGAGGCGACATGAAGGAAAAACTGTTTTTT.

The rearrangement joins TRBV5-1 to TRBJ1-1; 9 bases match TRBD1. CDR1 is SGHRS, CDR2 YFSETQ, per germline. This CDR3 is built from 15 residues. V gave up 3 bases and J gave up 1 base; unmatched junction bases: 4. The chain's CDR3 is CASSWGGQGNTEAFF. The CDR3 nucleotides read TGCGCCAGCAGCTGGGGGGGACAGGGGAACACTGAAGCTTTCTTT.

The V and J genes are TRBV12-3 or TRBV12-4 and TRBJ2-3, with D unclear. The V end was cut by 6 bases, the J end by 0 bases, with 10 bases between. CDR3 length: 14 amino acids. The CDR3 sequence: CASSHFGSTDTQYF. The CDR3 DNA follows: TGTGCCAGCAGCCATTTCGGGAGCACAGATACGCAGTATTTT.

The V gene is TRBV4-1, the J gene TRBJ2-7, with TRBD2 identical over 9 bases. TRBJ2-5 explains the end of the DNA better; the J call may be wrong. The CDR3 length is 16 residues. CDR1 and CDR2 from the germline V gene are MGHRA and YSYEKL. In DNA form, the CDR3 reads TGCGCCAGCAGCCAAGAAGAGCTAGCGGGGAGGGAGACCCAGTACTTC. This translates into CASSQEELAGRETQYF.

This clonotype was found a few times. This sequence joins TRBV2 and TRBJ2-1; no definite D call. This CDR3 contains 11 residues. From germline, CDR1 is SNHLY and CDR2 FYNNEI. Trimming removed 3 bases at V and 7 bases at J, with 4 bases between. The CDR3 DNA is TGTGCCAGCAGTGAGAGGAATGAGCAGTTCTTC. Translating gives CASSERNEQFF.

CDR3 amino acids: CASDGQTLSGANVLTF. In DNA, the CDR3 is TGTGCCAGCGATGGGCAGACCCTCTCTGGGGCCAACGTCCTGACTTTC. The V gene is TRBV6-1, the J gene TRBJ2-6; unclear D gene. This CDR3 spans 16 amino acids. V gave up 8 bases and J gave up 0 bases, with 14 bases separating them. Per germline, CDR1 MNHNS and CDR2 SASEGT.